This T cell receptor (beta chain) was sequenced for a study of vaccination effects on CD4 cells after COVID-19. Study outcomes and limitations: Late after vaccination, infection- and vaccine-induced clones showed marked clonal contraction.

In regard to this clone: Its antigen is as yet unknown.

Peptide-pool stimulation followed by sequencing identified expanded antigen-specific CD4+ clonotypes in the ViraFEST assay. The culture ran for around 10 days before CD4+ T cells were isolated. Between March and December 2020, the person had a SARS-CoV-2 infection that PCR confirmed. All study participants received two doses of BNT162b2 or mRNA-1273 vaccine. The repertoire was sequenced with immunoSEQ multiplex PCR; TCRdb's copy has only in-frame clones and lacks some. Altogether roughly 15,000 clones are present, about 78% being singletons, with the ten largest covering around a sixth. V was trimmed by 1 base and J by 0 bases, leaving 10 bases between them. CDR3 length: 17 residues. Germline V gene data show CDR1 as SGHTA and CDR2 as FQGNSA.

The clonotype comes from a human donor who had a prior SARS-CoV-2 infection. The rearrangement links TRBV7-2 to TRBJ2-6; tentative D call: TRBD1 (5 bases). The sample here was CD4+ T cells from PBMCs cultured with SARS-CoV-2 spike peptides, taken after COVID-19 vaccination. The DNA of the CDR3 is TGTGCCAGCAGCTTAGGACAGATACACTCTGGGGCCAACGTCCTGACTTTC. As protein: CASSLGQIHSGANVLTF.